These 29 T cell receptor beta chains were sequenced from one sample in a study of blood T cell dynamics during melanoma immunotherapy. TCRdb's table, derived via immunoSEQ multiplex PCR, lists solely in-frame clones and lacks some. The repertoire holds almost 8,500 clones, with more than 75% as singletons. Time point defined: week 3, after first cycle of checkpoint inhibitor. The sequencing here drew on blood, taken from a patient treated with checkpoint blockade. The receptor set was obtained from a human donor with melanoma.

This clone has a handful of counts. V gene TRBV5-5 combines with J gene TRBJ2-7; D is perhaps TRBD2 (5 bases). The CDR3 runs 12 residues. Germline V gives CDR1 SGHKS, CDR2 YYEKEE (reference sequence). Trimming took off 1 base at V and 4 bases at J, with 6 bases between the two ends. CDR3: CASSLWTYEQYF. CDR3 bases: TGTGCCAGCAGCTTGTGGACTTACGAGCAGTACTTC. The full variable domain, rest sourced from reference TRBV5-5 and TRBJ2-7, is DAGVTQSPTHLIKTRGQQVTLRCSPISGHKSVSWYQQVLGQGPQFIFQYYEKEERGRGNFPDRFSARQFPNYSSELNVNALLLGDSALYLCASSLWTYEQYFGPGTRLTVT.

The J gene is TRBJ1-6, the V gene TRBV10-3, with D perhaps TRBD1 (6 bases). The CDR3 has 16 amino acids. V was cut by 3 bases and J by 7 bases, with 16 bases left in between. In germline, CDR1 is ENHRY, CDR2 SYGVKD. The DNA of the CDR3 is TGTGCCATCAGTGAAGGGGGGGAGCAAGGAAATTCACCCCTCCACTTT. Residues: CAISEGGEQGNSPLHF.

The chain links TRBV2 to TRBJ2-7; 7 positions agree with TRBD1. This CDR3 has 12 amino acids. The germline V gene has CDR1 SNHLY and CDR2 FYNNEI. V dropped 9 bases and J dropped 4; count of bases not matched to a gene: 6. CDR3 loop: CASTGQNYEQYF. Here the CDR3 DNA reads TGTGCCAGTACGGGACAGAATTACGAGCAGTACTTC.

The chain recombines TRBV25-1 with TRBJ1-3; D may be TRBD1 (5 bases). Trimming left V 2 bases short and J 9 bases short, with 14 bases between. This CDR3 comprises 14 residues. Germline CDR1 and CDR2: MGHDK and SYGVNS. In nucleotides, the CDR3 is TGTGCCAGCAGTGAACCGGGACCGGGAGGCACCATATATTTT. Amino acids: CASSEPGPGGTIYF.

The chain couples TRBV7-9 to TRBJ2-7; D gene ambiguous. This CDR3 contains 12 residues. CDR1 is SEHNR and CDR2 is FQNEAQ in the germline V gene (reference sequence). V lost 10 bases to trimming and J lost 2 bases, with 12 bases between them. CDR3 residues: CATSEITYEQYF. Here the CDR3 DNA reads TGTGCCACCTCGGAGATAACCTACGAGCAGTACTTC.

This rearrangement joins TRBV30 to TRBJ1-3; D gene uncertain. V lost 3 bases and J lost 0, with 9 bases in between. The CDR3 spans 14 residues. Germline CDR1 GTSNPN, CDR2 SVGIG (reference sequence). The CDR3 coding sequence is TGTGCCTGGAGGAAACGTCTCTCTGGAAACACCATATATTTT. This sequence encodes CAWRKRLSGNTIYF. The whole variable domain, remainder taken from reference TRBV30 and TRBJ1-3, is SQTIHQWPATLVQPVGSPLSLECTVEGTSNPNLYWYRQAAGRGLQLLFYSVGIGQISSEVPQNLSASRPQDRQFILSSKKLLLSDSGFYLCAWRKRLSGNTIYFGEGSWLTVV.

This clone was observed a few times. The chain uses TRBV4-3 and TRBJ1-2; the D gene is possibly TRBD1 (5 bases). Trimming removed 1 base at V and 5 bases at J, with 17 bases between. The germline V gene encodes CDR1 LGHNA and CDR2 YSLEER. CDR3 length: 16 residues. The CDR3 spells CASSQGGGEPPYGYTF. The CDR3 DNA sequence: TGCGCCAGCAGCCAAGGTGGAGGGGAACCACCTTATGGCTACACCTTC.

This sequence joins TRBV19 and TRBJ1-1; no clear D. CDR1 and CDR2 (germline): LNHDA, SQIVND (reference sequence). V lost 1 base and J 8 bases, leaving 8 bases between the germline ends. The CDR3 contains 12 residues. The CDR3 loop reads CASSIGNGEAFF. CDR3 DNA: TGTGCCAGTAGTATAGGGAACGGAGAAGCTTTCTTT. The variable domain in full, completed from reference TRBV19 and TRBJ1-1, reads DGGITQSPKYLFRKEGQNVTLSCEQNLNHDAMYWYRQDPGQGLRLIYYSQIVNDFQKGDIAEGYSVSREKKESFPLTVTSAQKNPTAFYLCASSIGNGEAFFGQGTRLTVV.

The chain couples TRBV23-1 to TRBJ1-2, with 9 bases that match TRBD1. TRBV23-1 is noted as an ORF with a role that remains uncertain. The trim removed 3 bases at V and 6 bases at J, leaving 5 bases unmatched. CDR3 length equals 14 residues. CDR3 sequence (DNA): TGCGCCAGCAGTCAGACGGACAGGGGCGATGGCTACACCTTC. Its translation is CASSQTDRGDGYTF.

The V and J genes are TRBV2 and TRBJ1-5; D is perhaps TRBD1 (6 bases). This CDR3 has 17 residues. Germline loops: CDR1 SNHLY, CDR2 FYNNEI. The CDR3 DNA reads TGTGCAAGCGGGACAAGCCAGAAAAGGGGGAGCAATCAGCCCCAGCATTTT. Its translation is CASGTSQKRGSNQPQHF.

The chain has TRBV11-2 and TRBJ1-6, with D unclear. The V gene lost 5 bases and the J gene lost 7 bases, with 15 bases spanning the gap. This CDR3 contains 15 residues. Per germline, CDR1 SGHAT and CDR2 FQNNGV. CDR3: CASSTRSSGNSPLHF. CDR3 coding DNA: TGTGCCAGCAGCACCCGCAGCTCGGGGAATTCACCCCTCCACTTT.

The chain recombines TRBV4-2 with TRBJ1-5, with D maybe TRBD1 (5 bases). This CDR3 is built from 14 residues. V gave up 1 base and J gave up 7 bases, with 11 bases separating them. CDR1 is LGHNA and CDR2 is YNFKEQ in the germline V gene. The chain's CDR3 is CASSQGDTGQPQHF. Here the CDR3 DNA reads TGTGCCAGCAGCCAAGGGGATACAGGACAGCCCCAGCATTTT.

The chain recombines TRBV6-5 with TRBJ1-1; the D is unclear. The germline V gene encodes CDR1 MNHEY and CDR2 SVGAGI. CDR3 size: 14 residues. Trimming shortened V by 2 bases and J by 1 base, and 8 bases separated the two germline ends. CDR3 region: CASSYEHRNTEAFF. The CDR3 nucleotides are TGTGCCAGCAGTTACGAACACCGGAACACTGAAGCTTTCTTT.

The rearrangement links TRBV5-1 to TRBJ2-7; TRBD1 matches at 8 bases. The length of the CDR3 is 16 residues. The trim removed 4 bases at V and 4 bases at J, leaving 13 bases unmatched. CDR1 SGHRS and CDR2 YFSETQ come from the germline V gene. The CDR3 DNA reads TGCGCCAGCAGCGAGGAACAGACAGGGGCGCGATACGAGCAGTACTTC. Translation gives CASSEEQTGARYEQYF.

This chain joins TRBV7-8 and TRBJ2-7; perhaps D is TRBD1 or TRBD2 (6 bases each). CDR3 size: 12 residues. V was pared by 1 base and J by 10 bases, with 11 bases between. CDR1 is SGHVS, CDR2 FQNEAQ, per germline. The CDR3 loop is CASSLDAGGQYF. The CDR3 DNA is TGTGCCAGCAGCTTAGACGCCGGGGGCCAGTACTTC.

This clone was observed a handful of times. This CDR3 reads CASGPTRDYGYTF. For the CDR3, the DNA is TGTGCTAGTGGCCCCACCAGGGACTATGGCTACACCTTC. The chain employs TRBV12-5 and TRBJ1-2, with a tentative D call TRBD1 (5 bases). Germline loops: CDR1 LGHNT, CDR2 FRNRAP. CDR3 length equals 13 residues. V lost 6 bases and J 3 bases, leaving 11 bases between the germline ends.

The CDR3 loop reads CAISDDPNTEAFF. The CDR3 nucleotides read TGTGCCATCAGTGATGACCCCAACACTGAAGCTTTCTTT. The chain combines TRBV10-3 with TRBJ1-1; D is ambiguous. CDR3 length equals 13 residues. Germline values: CDR1 ENHRY, CDR2 SYGVKD. V lost 3 bases and J 2 bases, leaving 7 bases between the germline ends.

The rearrangement joins TRBV28 to TRBJ1-1; TRBD1 aligns across 9 bases. Germline V gives CDR1 MDHEN, CDR2 SYDVKM. V shed 9 bases, J shed 0 bases, and the junction held 11 bases outside the gene matches. There are 16 residues in the CDR3. CDR3 in DNA: TGTGCCAGTTTACGGGACAGGGCGTTCTTGAACACTGAAGCTTTCTTT. Its translation is CASLRDRAFLNTEAFF.

The rearrangement uses TRBV10-1 and TRBJ2-7, with a possible D match to TRBD1 (5 bases). The length of the CDR3 is 13 residues. Trimming pared 11 bases from V and 2 bases from J, leaving 16 bases between. CDR1 is WNHNN and CDR2 is SYGVQD in the germline V gene (reference sequence). The CDR3, as DNA: TGCGCCGGAAACAGGATCCTGACCTACGAGCAGTACTTC. This encodes CAGNRILTYEQYF.

The rearrangement links TRBV19 to TRBJ2-7, with TRBD1 identical over 9 bases. Germline V gene lookup returns CDR1 LNHDA and CDR2 SQIVND (reference sequence). V was clipped by 1 base and J by 3 bases; unmatched bases: 1. CDR3 size: 14 residues. The CDR3 region is CASSIGQGGYEQYF. For the CDR3, the DNA is TGTGCCAGTAGTATAGGACAGGGGGGCTACGAGCAGTACTTC.

The J gene is TRBJ1-3, the V gene TRBV5-1; 8 bases line up with TRBD1. V was pared by 4 bases and J by 0 bases, with 15 bases of the junction left unmatched. Germline CDR1 reads SGHRS; CDR2 reads YFSETQ. CDR3 length: 19 residues. This CDR3 reads CASSPWPGTGTISGNTIYF. The CDR3, as DNA: TGCGCCAGCAGCCCATGGCCCGGGACAGGTACTATCTCTGGAAACACCATATATTTT. Combining the CDR3 with reference TRBV5-1 and TRBJ1-3 gives the whole variable domain KAGVTQTPRYLIKTRGQQVTLSCSPISGHRSVSWYQQTPGQGLQFLFEYFSETQRNKGNFPGRFSGRQFSNSRSEMNVSTLELGDSALYLCASSPWPGTGTISGNTIYFGEGSWLTVV.

The V and J genes are TRBV4-1 and TRBJ2-7; 9 bases map to TRBD2. This CDR3 has 19 residues. The germline gives CDR1 MGHRA, CDR2 YSYEKL. V was clipped by 1 base and J by 1 base; unmatched bases: 14. The CDR3 DNA reads TGCGCCAGCAGCCAAGTCCCCTCGGGTAGCGGGAGATCGTCCTACGAGCAGTACTTC. As protein: CASSQVPSGSGRSSYEQYF.

This CDR3 is CATGGSGANVLTF. In nucleotides, the CDR3 is TGTGCCACCGGCGGCTCTGGGGCCAACGTCCTGACTTTC. The rearrangement uses TRBV15 and TRBJ2-6; D remains unclear. Trimming took off 8 bases at V and 0 bases at J, with 5 bases between the two ends. This CDR3 contains 13 residues. Germline-derived CDR1 and CDR2 are LNHNV and YYDKDF (reference sequence). Complete variable domain (other parts from reference TRBV15 and TRBJ2-6): DAMVIQNPRYQVTQFGKPVTLSCSQTLNHNVMYWYQQKSSQAPKLLFHYYDKDFNNEADTPDNFQSRRPNTSFCFLDIRSPGLGDTAMYLCATGGSGANVLTFGAGSRLTVL.

V gene TRBV19 combines with J gene TRBJ2-7, with 8 positions matching TRBD1. The CDR3 is made up of 14 amino acids. V was pared by 6 bases and J by 4 bases, with 8 bases of the junction left unmatched. CDR1 and CDR2 from the germline V gene are LNHDA and SQIVND (reference sequence). The CDR3 region is CASSHGTGQYEQYF. DNA for the CDR3: TGTGCCAGTAGCCACGGGACAGGACAATACGAGCAGTACTTC.

This chain uses TRBV19 with TRBJ1-1, with a possible D match to TRBD1 (5 bases). CDR1 and CDR2 (germline): LNHDA, SQIVND (reference sequence). The CDR3 runs 13 residues. The V end lost 7 bases, the J end lost 1 base, and 10 bases lay between the germline ends. This CDR3 is CASTGGTNTEAFF. The CDR3 DNA reads as TGTGCCAGTACAGGTGGGACGAACACTGAAGCTTTCTTT.

V is TRBV28 and J is TRBJ2-7; 9 bases fit TRBD1. The CDR3 spans 13 residues. The germline V gene encodes CDR1 MDHEN and CDR2 SYDVKM. The junction had 4 bases not matched to a gene; V was cut back by 7 bases and J by 3 bases. The CDR3 DNA sequence: TGTGCCAGCACAACAGGGGGCGTCTACGAGCAGTACTTC. Residues: CASTTGGVYEQYF.

The rearrangement links TRBV19 to TRBJ1-2, with 7 bases fitting TRBD1. Trimming cost V 9 bases and J 1 base; bases outside gene matches: 8. The CDR3 is 14 residues long. The germline V gene encodes CDR1 LNHDA and CDR2 SQIVND (reference sequence). The CDR3 is CASNRDSNNYGYTF. The CDR3 DNA is TGTGCCAGCAACAGGGACAGCAATAACTATGGCTACACCTTC.

The chain joins TRBV19 to TRBJ1-1; 9 bases align to TRBD1. There are 14 residues in the CDR3. The junction had 5 bases not matched to a gene; V was cut back by 4 bases and J by 5 bases. CDR1 is LNHDA and CDR2 is SQIVND in the germline V gene (reference sequence). CDR3 nucleotides: TGTGCCAGTAGTACCTCCGGGACAGGGACTGAAGCTTTCTTT. This codes for CASSTSGTGTEAFF.

In this sample, this clone turned up a few times. The CDR3 DNA is TGTGCCAGCAGCTTAGACCCCAACTACGAGCAGTACTTC. Translating it yields CASSLDPNYEQYF. This chain links TRBV11-3 with TRBJ2-7; D not certain. V was pared by 0 bases and J by 3 bases, with 6 bases between. The CDR3 sequence is 13 residues long. Germline lookup yields CDR1 SGHNT and CDR2 YENEEA.